These 27 T cell receptor beta chains share one sample of origin, sequenced in a study of post-analysis software for immune sequencing data (dated by TCRdb to the mid-2010s). Their antigens are not known. Libraries were built with PCR. Sequencing instrument: Illumina HiSeq 2500. To reduce PCR and sequencing biases, unique molecular identifiers were incorporated into the TCR beta cDNA libraries. TCRdb handled the public reads itself, with Q25 trimming in fastp and clone calling in MiXCR, and kept productive beta chains. Each CDR3 protein appears once, grouped with its most common genes and DNA. For this sample there are some 450,000 distinct CDR3 sequences; under 55% appear just once. The ten largest make up 9% to 14% of the sample. What the research found in general, with its limitations: Four or five TRBV segments, including TRBV5-6, TRBV5-1 and TRBV20-1, were significantly more frequent in patients than controls.

The sample was blood. The receptors stem from a girl between 5 and 17 years old with multiple sclerosis.

This clonotype was seen more than once but under ten times. The CDR3 nucleotides read TGTGCCAGCAGCCATTCCCCCGACCATCCGGGAGAGCAGTACTTC. Its translation is CASSHSPDHPGEQYF. This chain connects TRBV14 to TRBJ2-4; weak D call: TRBD2 (6 bases). V lost 3 bases to trimming and J lost 13 bases, with 22 bases between them. Germline CDR1 reads SGHDN; CDR2 reads FVKESK. The CDR3 is 15 residues long.

The V and J genes are TRBV3-1 and TRBJ1-2; 7 nucleotides match TRBD1. J was trimmed by 10 bases and V by 5 bases; bases with no gene match: 10. From germline, CDR1 is LGHDT and CDR2 YNNKEL (reference sequence). The CDR3 runs 13 residues. The CDR3, as DNA: TGTGCCAGCAGCTCGACAGGGAGGTCGGACTACACCTTC. Residues: CASSSTGRSDYTF. Complete variable domain (other parts from reference TRBV3-1 and TRBJ1-2): DTAVSQTPKYLVTQMGNDKSIKCEQNLGHDTMYWYKQDSKKFLKIMFSYNNKELIINETVPNRFSPKSPDKAHLNLHINSLELGDSAVYFCASSSTGRSDYTFGSGTRLTVV.

This chain joins TRBV7-9 and TRBJ2-7; TRBD2 is a possible D gene (6 bases). This CDR3 has 15 amino acids. CDR1 is SEHNR and CDR2 is FQNEAQ in the germline V gene (reference sequence). The ends were cut back, 2 bases at V and 0 bases at J, with 11 bases in the middle. DNA for the CDR3: TGTGCCAGCAGCTTAAGTCGCGGGGACTCCTACGAGCAGTACTTC. Protein product: CASSLSRGDSYEQYF. The variable domain in full, with the rest retrieved from reference TRBV7-9 and TRBJ2-7, is DTGVSQNPRHKITKRGQNVTFRCDPISEHNRLYWYRQTLGQGPEFLTYFQNEAQLEKSRLLSDRFSAERPKGSFSTLEIQRTEQGDSAMYLCASSLSRGDSYEQYFGPGTRLTVT.

The chain links TRBV28 to TRBJ2-7, with D perhaps being TRBD1 or TRBD2 (6 bases each). Per the germline V gene, CDR1 is MDHEN and CDR2 is SYDVKM. Trimming removed 10 bases at V and 1 base at J, with 11 bases between. The CDR3 length is 12 residues. As DNA, the CDR3 is TGTGCCACAACAGGGAGGTCCTACGAGCAGTACTTC. It codes for CATTGRSYEQYF.

The chain links TRBV27 to TRBJ1-2, with no clear D. Germline V gene lookup returns CDR1 MNHEY and CDR2 SMNVEV (reference sequence). There are 13 residues in the CDR3. Trimming shortened V by 0 bases and J by 7 bases, and 9 bases separated the two germline ends. CDR3 region: CASSLSGGSGYTF. CDR3 bases: TGTGCCAGCAGTTTATCGGGAGGGAGTGGCTACACCTTC.

The gene calls are TRBV6-5 and TRBJ2-1; D may be TRBD2 (5 bases). The germline V and J ends were trimmed by 0 bases and 8 bases, with 20 bases remaining between them. The CDR3 has 17 amino acids. CDR1 MNHEY and CDR2 SVGAGI come from the germline V gene. For the CDR3, the DNA is TGTGCCAGCAGTTACTCGACACGGGGTGGGGTTTCCGATGAGCAGTTCTTC. Residues: CASSYSTRGGVSDEQFF.

The chain links TRBV24-1 to TRBJ2-5, with 7 bases identical to TRBD1. CDR1 is KGHDR, CDR2 SFDVKD, per germline. J lost 13 bases, V lost 9 bases, and 13 bases had no gene match. CDR3 size: 12 residues. DNA of the CDR3: TGTGCCACCGAAGACAGGGAAGAAGAGCGGTACTTC. It specifies CATEDREEERYF.

The sample holds a few counts of this clonotype. The chain joins TRBV7-2 to TRBJ2-7; TRBD1 matches at 7 bases. The CDR3 loop spans 13 amino acids. Germline V CDR1 and CDR2: SGHTA, FQGNSA. With 5 bases clipped from V and 4 bases from J, the junction kept 5 bases outside the gene matches. CDR3 residues: CASSQQGEYEQYF. CDR3 sequence (DNA): TGTGCCAGCAGCCAGCAGGGGGAGTACGAGCAGTACTTC. Variable domain in full (rest from reference TRBV7-2 and TRBJ2-7): GAGVSQSPSNKVTEKGKDVELRCDPISGHTALYWYRQSLGQGLEFLIYFQGNSAPDKSGLPSDRFSAERTGGSVSTLTIQRTQQEDSAVYLCASSQQGEYEQYFGPGTRLTVT.

J is TRBJ2-1 and V is TRBV28; the D call may be TRBD1 or TRBD2 (5 bases each). From germline, CDR1 is MDHEN and CDR2 SYDVKM. The length of the CDR3 is 15 residues. V gave up 7 bases and J gave up 7 bases, with 20 bases separating them. The CDR3 spells CASTLPGTASNEQFF. CDR3 nucleotide sequence: TGTGCCAGCACTTTGCCTGGGACGGCAAGTAATGAGCAGTTCTTC.

There are a few counts of this clonotype. V is TRBV7-9 and J is TRBJ2-7; D unclear. Between the trimmed V and J ends, which lost 3 bases and 1 base, there was a span of 7 bases. Germline CDR1 reads SEHNR; CDR2 reads FQNEAQ (reference sequence). The CDR3 runs 13 residues. DNA for the CDR3: TGTGCCAGCAGCTTGTCGCAGTCCTACGAGCAGTACTTC. This gives the protein CASSLSQSYEQYF.

This clonotype was counted at least ten times. The V gene is TRBV29-1, the J gene TRBJ2-7; maybe TRBD1 (5 bases). The CDR3 is made up of 11 amino acids. V lost 6 bases and J lost 3, with 9 bases in between. Germline assignment: CDR1 SQVTM and CDR2 ANQGSEA. The CDR3 protein is CSVGHNYEQYF. CDR3 DNA sequence: TGCAGCGTCGGACACAACTACGAGCAGTACTTC.

The chain has TRBV5-1 and TRBJ1-2; TRBD1 aligns across 7 bases. The CDR3 totals 13 residues. V lost 4 bases to trimming and J lost 5 bases; unmatched junction nucleotides: 5. Germline assignment: CDR1 SGHRS and CDR2 YFSETQ. The CDR3 sequence is CASSPDRMYGYTF. For the CDR3, the DNA is TGCGCCAGCAGCCCGGACAGGATGTATGGCTACACCTTC.

The chain joins TRBV5-6 to TRBJ2-5; D is uncertain. The DNA end is a closer match to TRBJ2-7, so the J assignment may be wrong. This CDR3 comprises 15 residues. Looked up from germline, CDR1 is SGHDT and CDR2 is YYEEEE. CDR3 protein: CASSLEMNIFYEQYF. The DNA of the CDR3 is TGTGCCAGCAGCTTGGAAATGAACATCTTCTACGAGCAGTACTTC.

The chain uses TRBV20-1 and TRBJ2-3, with TRBD2 as a possible D gene (5 bases). The V gene's germline CDR1 is DFQATT and CDR2 SNEGSKA (reference sequence). The V end was cut by 2 bases, the J end by 4 bases, with 10 bases between. The length of the CDR3 is 13 residues. CDR3 sequence reads: CSARWESPDTQYF. The CDR3 coding sequence is TGCAGTGCTAGATGGGAGTCCCCAGATACGCAGTATTTT.

This clonotype has just a few counts. The CDR3 coding sequence is TGTGCCAGCAGTTCCGACAGCTCTTCTAACTATGGCTACACCTTC. Its translation is CASSSDSSSNYGYTF. The genes are TRBV27 and TRBJ1-2, with TRBD1 as a possible D gene (5 bases). Germline lookup yields CDR1 MNHEY and CDR2 SMNVEV (reference sequence). The CDR3 totals 15 residues. V lost 4 bases and J lost 0, with 12 bases in between.

The chain has TRBV27 and TRBJ2-5, with D perhaps given as TRBD1 or TRBD2 (5 bases each). The CDR3 covers 17 residues. V was trimmed by 0 bases and J by 0 bases, leaving 14 bases between them. CDR1 is MNHEY, CDR2 SMNVEV, per germline (reference sequence). The CDR3 here is CASSLSGEGPNQETQYF. The CDR3 nucleotides are TGTGCCAGCAGTTTATCGGGCGAGGGACCGAACCAAGAGACCCAGTACTTC.

In this sample, this clonotype turned up a few times. The chain carries TRBV12-3 or TRBV12-4 and TRBJ2-5; D uncertain. V lost 1 base, J lost 1 base, and 13 bases lay in between. This CDR3 spans 16 amino acids. CDR3 amino acids: CASSLETVPGQETQYF. The DNA of the CDR3 is TGTGCCAGCAGTTTAGAAACGGTCCCTGGCCAAGAGACCCAGTACTTC.

The rearrangement uses TRBV6-4 and TRBJ2-3; 8 positions match TRBD1. CDR3 size: 15 residues. V gave up 3 bases and J gave up 1 base; unmatched junction bases: 3. Germline loops: CDR1 MRHNA, CDR2 SNTAGT. CDR3 nucleotide sequence: TGTGCCAGCAGTGAACAGGGGGAAGGCACAGATACGCAGTATTTT. It translates to CASSEQGEGTDTQYF.

This clonotype was seen more than once but under ten times. The chain employs TRBV4-1 and TRBJ2-1, with 9 nucleotides matching TRBD1. V dropped 0 bases and J dropped 8; count of bases not matched to a gene: 14. The germline CDR1 and CDR2 sequences are MGHRA and YSYEKL. This CDR3 contains 18 residues. CDR3 nucleotides: TGCGCCAGCAGCCAAGATAGGACGGACAGGGGCAATGCGGATGAGCAGTTCTTC. As protein: CASSQDRTDRGNADEQFF.

Regarding this clonotype: Mismatch with germline at one junction end may stem from a read error. V and J are TRBV28 and TRBJ1-5; 7 nucleotides line up with TRBD1. Germline CDR1 and CDR2: MDHEN and SYDVKM. This CDR3 is 15 amino acids long. As DNA, the CDR3 is TGTGCCAGCAATTTACCGGGACAGATAAATCAGCCCCAGCATTTT. Residues: CASNLPGQINQPQHF.

This chain links TRBV13 with TRBJ2-5; no definite D call. CDR3 size: 14 residues. The V gene's germline CDR1 is PRHDT and CDR2 FYEKMQ (reference sequence). Between the trimmed V and J ends, which lost 1 base and 11 bases, there was a span of 17 bases. DNA of the CDR3: TGTGCCAGCAGCTTAGAAGACTCTCCCCTGGAGCAGTACTTC. As protein: CASSLEDSPLEQYF.

The chain carries TRBV27 and TRBJ1-2, with D uncertain. The length of the CDR3 is 12 residues. Trimming stripped 6 bases from V and 1 base from J, with 6 bases between. Germline CDR1 MNHEY, CDR2 SMNVEV (reference sequence). The DNA for the CDR3 is TGTGCCAGCAGACTGGGTAACTATGGCTACACCTTC. The encoded protein is CASRLGNYGYTF.

The chain uses TRBV25-1 and TRBJ2-7; unclear D gene. Trimming took off 6 bases at V and 2 bases at J, with 14 bases between the two ends. The germline V gene encodes CDR1 MGHDK and CDR2 SYGVNS. The CDR3 spans 14 residues. In DNA, the CDR3 is TGTGCCAGCAGCCTAGAGGACGGAGCCTACGAGCAGTACTTC. Its translation: CASSLEDGAYEQYF.

V and J are TRBV6-5 and TRBJ1-5; D remains ambiguous. Germline-derived CDR1 and CDR2 are MNHEY and SVGAGI. This CDR3 region has 15 residues. Between the trimmed V and J ends, which lost 0 bases and 3 bases, there was a span of 9 bases. In nucleotides, the CDR3 is TGTGCCAGCAGTTACTCGTACACCGCCAATCAGCCCCAGCATTTT. The encoded protein is CASSYSYTANQPQHF.

The chain carries TRBV28 and TRBJ2-7; 10 bases are shared with TRBD1. The CDR3 spans 18 residues. V lost 6 bases to trimming and J lost 5 bases; unmatched junction nucleotides: 19. Germline values: CDR1 MDHEN, CDR2 SYDVKM. In nucleotides, the CDR3 is TGTGCCAGCAGAAAACTTAGGATTCGGGACAGGGGAGGAAACGAGCAGTACTTC. It translates to CASRKLRIRDRGGNEQYF.

The genes are TRBV28 and TRBJ2-1, with 11 bases fitting TRBD2. The junction had 4 bases not matched to a gene; V was cut back by 6 bases and J by 3 bases. The CDR3 contains 15 residues. Germline V CDR1 and CDR2: MDHEN, SYDVKM. DNA of the CDR3: TGTGCCAGCAGGACGCTAGCGGGAGGCTACAATGAGCAGTTCTTC. It codes for CASRTLAGGYNEQFF.

This clonotype was counted a few times. The rearrangement uses TRBV5-1 and TRBJ2-2; the D gene is possibly TRBD1 (5 bases). This CDR3 comprises 15 residues. The V end lost 0 bases, the J end lost 4 bases, and 10 bases lay between the germline ends. Germline CDR1 is SGHRS and CDR2 is YFSETQ. The CDR3 DNA is TGCGCCAGCAGCTTGGCCGACAGTGGCACCGGGGAGCTGTTTTTT. Translating it yields CASSLADSGTGELFF.